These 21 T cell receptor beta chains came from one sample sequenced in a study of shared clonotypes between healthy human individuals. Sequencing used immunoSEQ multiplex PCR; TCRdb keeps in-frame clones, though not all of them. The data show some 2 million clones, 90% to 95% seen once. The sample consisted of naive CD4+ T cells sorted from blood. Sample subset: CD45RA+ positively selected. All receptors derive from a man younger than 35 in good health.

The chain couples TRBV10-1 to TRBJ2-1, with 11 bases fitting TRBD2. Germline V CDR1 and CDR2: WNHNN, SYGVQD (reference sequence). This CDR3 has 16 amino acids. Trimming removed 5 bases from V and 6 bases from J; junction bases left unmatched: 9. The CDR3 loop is CASSPGIAGGVNEQFF. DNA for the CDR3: TGCGCCAGCAGTCCCGGGATAGCGGGGGGGGTCAATGAGCAGTTCTTC.

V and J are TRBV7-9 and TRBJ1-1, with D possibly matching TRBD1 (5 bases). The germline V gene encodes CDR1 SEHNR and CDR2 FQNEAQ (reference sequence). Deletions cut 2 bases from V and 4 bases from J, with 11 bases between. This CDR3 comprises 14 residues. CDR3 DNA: TGTGCCAGCAGCTTAATGGGGGTGGGCACTGAAGCTTTCTTT. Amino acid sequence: CASSLMGVGTEAFF.

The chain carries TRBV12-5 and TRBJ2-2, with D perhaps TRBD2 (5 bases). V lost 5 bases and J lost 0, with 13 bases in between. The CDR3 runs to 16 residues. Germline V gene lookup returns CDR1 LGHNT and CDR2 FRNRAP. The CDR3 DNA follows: TGTGCTAGTGGTCCGGTTGAGGGTTCGAACACCGGGGAGCTGTTTTTT. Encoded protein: CASGPVEGSNTGELFF.

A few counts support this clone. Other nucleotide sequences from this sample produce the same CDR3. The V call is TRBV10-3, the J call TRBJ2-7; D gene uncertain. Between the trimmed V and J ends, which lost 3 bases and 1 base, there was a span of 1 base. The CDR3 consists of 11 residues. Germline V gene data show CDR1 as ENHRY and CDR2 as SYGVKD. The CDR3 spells CAISDSYEQYF. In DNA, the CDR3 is TGTGCCATCAGTGATTCCTACGAGCAGTACTTC.

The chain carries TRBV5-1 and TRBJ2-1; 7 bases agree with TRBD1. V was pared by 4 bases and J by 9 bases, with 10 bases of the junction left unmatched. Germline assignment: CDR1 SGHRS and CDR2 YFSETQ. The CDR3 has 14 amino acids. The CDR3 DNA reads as TGCGCCAGCAGCCCCTCCTCACAGGGGACTGAGCAGTTCTTC. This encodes CASSPSSQGTEQFF.

The CDR3 DNA reads as TGCGCCAGCAGTGAATCGTTAGGGAGAGCTTCACCCCTCCACTTT. Translating gives CASSESLGRASPLHF. The gene calls are TRBV10-2 and TRBJ1-6, with unresolved D. The CDR3 is made up of 15 amino acids. Germline V lookup: CDR1 WSHSY, CDR2 SAAADI. Trimming removed 3 bases at V and 9 bases at J, with 15 bases between.

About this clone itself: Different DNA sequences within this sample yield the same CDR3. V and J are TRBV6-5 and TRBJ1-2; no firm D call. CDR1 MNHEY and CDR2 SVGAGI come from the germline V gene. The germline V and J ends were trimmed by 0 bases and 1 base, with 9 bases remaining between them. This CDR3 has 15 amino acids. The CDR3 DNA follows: TGTGCCAGCAGTTACTCGACGGCGGGTAACTATGGCTACACCTTC. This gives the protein CASSYSTAGNYGYTF.

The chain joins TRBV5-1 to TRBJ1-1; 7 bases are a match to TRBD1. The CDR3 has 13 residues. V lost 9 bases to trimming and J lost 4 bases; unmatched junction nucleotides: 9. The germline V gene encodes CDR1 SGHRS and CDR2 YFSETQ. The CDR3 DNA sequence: TGCGCCACCGGAAGACAGGGTGGCACTGAAGCTTTCTTT. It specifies CATGRQGGTEAFF.

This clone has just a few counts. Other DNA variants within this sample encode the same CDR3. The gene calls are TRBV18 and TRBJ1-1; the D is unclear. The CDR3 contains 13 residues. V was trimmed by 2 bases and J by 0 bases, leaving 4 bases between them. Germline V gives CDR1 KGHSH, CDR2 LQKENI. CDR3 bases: TGTGCCAGCTCACCAGATTTGAACACTGAAGCTTTCTTT. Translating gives CASSPDLNTEAFF.

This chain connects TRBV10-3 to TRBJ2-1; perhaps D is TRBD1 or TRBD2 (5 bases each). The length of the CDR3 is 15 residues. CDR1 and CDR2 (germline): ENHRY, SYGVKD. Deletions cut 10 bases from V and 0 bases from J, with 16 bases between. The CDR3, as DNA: TGTGCCACGGCCAGTAAGGGGAGCTCCTACAATGAGCAGTTCTTC. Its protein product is CATASKGSSYNEQFF.

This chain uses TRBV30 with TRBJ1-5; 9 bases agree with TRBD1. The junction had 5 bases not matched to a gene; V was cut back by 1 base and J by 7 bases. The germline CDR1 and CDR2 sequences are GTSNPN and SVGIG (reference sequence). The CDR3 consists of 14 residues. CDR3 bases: TGTGCCTGGAGTGAGGGACAGGGAGACCAGCCCCAGCATTTT. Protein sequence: CAWSEGQGDQPQHF. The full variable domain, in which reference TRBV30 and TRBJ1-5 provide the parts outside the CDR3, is SQTIHQWPATLVQPVGSPLSLECTVEGTSNPNLYWYRQAAGRGLQLLFYSVGIGQISSEVPQNLSASRPQDRQFILSSKKLLLSDSGFYLCAWSEGQGDQPQHFGDGTRLSIL.

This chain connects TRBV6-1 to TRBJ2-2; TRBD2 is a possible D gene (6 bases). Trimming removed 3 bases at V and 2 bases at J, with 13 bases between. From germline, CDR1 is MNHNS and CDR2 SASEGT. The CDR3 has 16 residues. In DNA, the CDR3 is TGTGCCAGCAGTGACCAACCGGGACTTAACACCGGGGAGCTGTTTTTT. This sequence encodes CASSDQPGLNTGELFF.

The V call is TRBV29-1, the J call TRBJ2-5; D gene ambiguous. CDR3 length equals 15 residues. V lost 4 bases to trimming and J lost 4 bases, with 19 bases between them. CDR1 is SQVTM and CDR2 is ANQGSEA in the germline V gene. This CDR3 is CSVVSPGRPLETQYF. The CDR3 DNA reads TGCAGCGTTGTTAGTCCGGGCAGGCCCTTAGAGACCCAGTACTTC.

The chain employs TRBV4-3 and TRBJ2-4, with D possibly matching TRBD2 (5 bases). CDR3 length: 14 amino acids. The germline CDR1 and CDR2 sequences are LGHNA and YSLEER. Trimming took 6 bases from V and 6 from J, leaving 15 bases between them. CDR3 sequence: CASSASSAGNIQYF. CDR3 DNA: TGCGCCAGCAGTGCCTCCTCGGCGGGAAACATTCAGTACTTC.

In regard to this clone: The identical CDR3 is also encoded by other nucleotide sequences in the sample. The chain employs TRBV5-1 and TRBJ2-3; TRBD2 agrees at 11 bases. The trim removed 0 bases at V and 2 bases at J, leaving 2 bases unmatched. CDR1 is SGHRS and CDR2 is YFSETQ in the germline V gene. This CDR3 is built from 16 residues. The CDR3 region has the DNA TGCGCCAGCAGCTTGGCACTAGCGGGGGCCACAGATACGCAGTATTTT. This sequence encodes CASSLALAGATDTQYF.

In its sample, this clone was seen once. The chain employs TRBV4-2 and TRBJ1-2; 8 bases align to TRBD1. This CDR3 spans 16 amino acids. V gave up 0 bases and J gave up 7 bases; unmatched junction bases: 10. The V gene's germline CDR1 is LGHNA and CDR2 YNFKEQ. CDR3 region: CASSQDPGTGMSGYTF. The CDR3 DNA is TGTGCCAGCAGCCAAGATCCGGGGACAGGAATGAGTGGCTACACCTTC.

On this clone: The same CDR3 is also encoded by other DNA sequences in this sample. The CDR3 spells CASSLEGYEQFF. CDR3 DNA sequence: TGCGCCAGCAGCTTGGAAGGCTATGAGCAGTTCTTC. V gene TRBV5-1 combines with J gene TRBJ2-1; D gene unclear. The germline V and J ends were trimmed by 0 bases and 8 bases, with 6 bases remaining between them. The CDR3 covers 12 residues. Per the germline V gene, CDR1 is SGHRS and CDR2 is YFSETQ.

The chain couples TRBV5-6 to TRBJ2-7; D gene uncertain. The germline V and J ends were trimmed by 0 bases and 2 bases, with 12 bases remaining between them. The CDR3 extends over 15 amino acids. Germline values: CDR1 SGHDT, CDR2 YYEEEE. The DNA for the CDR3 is TGTGCCAGCAGCTTGGCCCTAGGGCAGACCTACGAGCAGTACTTC. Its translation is CASSLALGQTYEQYF. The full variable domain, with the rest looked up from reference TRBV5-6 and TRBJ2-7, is DAGVTQSPTHLIKTRGQQVTLRCSPKSGHDTVSWYQQALGQGPQFIFQYYEEEERQRGNFPDRFSGHQFPNYSSELNVNALLLGDSALYLCASSLALGQTYEQYFGPGTRLTVT.

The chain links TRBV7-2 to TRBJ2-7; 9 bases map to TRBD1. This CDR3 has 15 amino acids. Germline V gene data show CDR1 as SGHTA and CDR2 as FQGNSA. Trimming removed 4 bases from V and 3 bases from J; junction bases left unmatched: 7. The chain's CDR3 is CASSWGTGPIYEQYF. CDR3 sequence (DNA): TGTGCCAGCAGCTGGGGGACAGGGCCAATCTACGAGCAGTACTTC.

CDR3: CATASGLEETQYF. DNA of the CDR3: TGTGCCACCGCCTCGGGACTCGAAGAGACCCAGTACTTC. The V call is TRBV11-3, the J call TRBJ2-5; D may be TRBD2 (6 bases). V was clipped by 10 bases and J by 3 bases, with 15 bases between them. Germline V CDR1 and CDR2: SGHNT, YENEEA. The CDR3 covers 13 residues.

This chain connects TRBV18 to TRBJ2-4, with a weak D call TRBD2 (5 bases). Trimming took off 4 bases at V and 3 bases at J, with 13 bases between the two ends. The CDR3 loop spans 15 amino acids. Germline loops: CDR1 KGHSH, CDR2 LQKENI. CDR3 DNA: TGTGCCAGCTCACTCGAGGGTTCTAGCAAAAACATTCAGTACTTC. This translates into CASSLEGSSKNIQYF. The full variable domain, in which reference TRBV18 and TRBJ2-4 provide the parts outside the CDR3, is NAGVMQNPRHLVRRRGQEARLRCSPMKGHSHVYWYRQLPEEGLKFMVYLQKENIIDESGMPKERFSAEFPKEGPSILRIQQVVRGDSAAYFCASSLEGSSKNIQYFGAGTRLSVL.